The 21 T cell receptor beta chains listed next were all sequenced from one sample in a study of control samples from healthy donors and cancer patients. The protocol was immunoSEQ multiplex PCR, while the TCRdb copy is restricted to in-frame clones and leaves out a portion. Of 100,000 to 150,000 clones in the sample, about 95% were seen once. The sample was blood. These receptor sequences come from a man aged 25-40 years in good health.

The V call is TRBV19, the J call TRBJ1-4; no firm D call. V gave up 8 bases and J gave up 4 bases, with 14 bases separating them. The CDR3 has 14 amino acids. The germline gives CDR1 LNHDA, CDR2 SQIVND (reference sequence). The DNA for the CDR3 is TGTGCCAGTGTGAAAGCCGGGTTTAATGAAAAACTGTTTTTT. This translates into CASVKAGFNEKLFF.

The CDR3 region has the DNA TGCGCCAGCAGCCAAGTTTTAAGGTCCTGGACAGGGACCACTGAAGCTTTCTTT. It is translated as CASSQVLRSWTGTTEAFF. The chain combines TRBV4-1 with TRBJ1-1, with 8 nucleotides matching TRBD1. The J segment lost 4 bases and the V segment lost 1 base, leaving 14 bases of the junction unmatched. Germline CDR1 reads MGHRA; CDR2 reads YSYEKL. The CDR3 is 18 amino acids.

The gene calls are TRBV10-3 and TRBJ1-4; D is unclear. CDR3 length: 12 amino acids. Trimming took off 6 bases at V and 7 bases at J, with 9 bases between the two ends. In germline, CDR1 is ENHRY, CDR2 SYGVKD. The CDR3 nucleotides read TGTGCCATCAGAAAGGACGGTGAAAAACTGTTTTTT. Encoded protein: CAIRKDGEKLFF.

The V gene is TRBV27, the J gene TRBJ1-5; a weak D match, TRBD1 (5 bases). The V gene lost 4 bases and the J gene lost 7 bases, with 14 bases spanning the gap. The CDR3 totals 14 residues. Germline loops: CDR1 MNHEY, CDR2 SMNVEV (reference sequence). DNA of the CDR3: TGTGCCAGCAGTTCCAAGGGGCTCGGGCAGCCCCAGCATTTT. Translated, it gives CASSSKGLGQPQHF.

This chain connects TRBV5-6 to TRBJ2-7; perhaps TRBD2 as D (6 bases). Deletions cut 4 bases from V and 4 bases from J, with 9 bases between. Germline V gene data show CDR1 as SGHDT and CDR2 as YYEEEE. The CDR3 totals 12 residues. The CDR3 loop is CASSRLGYEQYF. In DNA form, the CDR3 reads TGTGCCAGCAGCCGACTAGGGTACGAGCAGTACTTC.

This clone was seen more than once but under ten times. V is TRBV7-9 and J is TRBJ1-1; no clear D. This CDR3 spans 13 amino acids. V lost 7 bases, J lost 2 bases, and 11 bases lay in between. Germline CDR1 is SEHNR and CDR2 is FQNEAQ (reference sequence). For the CDR3, the DNA is TGTGCCAGCACTAGAACTATAAACACTGAAGCTTTCTTT. This codes for CASTRTINTEAFF.

The chain has TRBV6-2 or TRBV6-3 and TRBJ1-2, with no clear D. Trimming stripped 0 bases from V and 7 bases from J, with 12 bases between. The CDR3 contains 14 residues. Looked up from germline, CDR1 is MNHEY and CDR2 is SVGEGT. CDR3 nucleotide sequence: TGTGCCAGCAGTTACTCCAGCAGGCTAAGTGGCTACACCTTC. Its translation is CASSYSSRLSGYTF.

V is TRBV4-3 and J is TRBJ1-4; D gene uncertain. The CDR3 is 13 amino acids. The germline V gene has CDR1 LGHNA and CDR2 YSLEER. The V end lost 1 base, the J end lost 11 bases, and 11 bases lay between the germline ends. As DNA, the CDR3 is TGCGCCAGCAGCCAAGGCAAGGACGAGAAACTGTTTTTT. Its protein is CASSQGKDEKLFF.

This chain uses TRBV6-4 with TRBJ1-2, with 7 bases fitting TRBD1. V lost 0 bases, J lost 8 bases, and 6 bases stayed unmatched. CDR3 length equals 14 residues. Germline CDR1 is MRHNA and CDR2 is SNTAGT. This chain's CDR3 is CASSDSEGAGGYTF. For the CDR3, the DNA is TGTGCCAGCAGTGACTCGGAGGGGGCCGGGGGCTACACCTTC.

The rearrangement uses TRBV6-5 and TRBJ2-3; TRBD1 matches 8 bases. With 6 bases clipped from V and 0 bases from J, the junction kept 2 bases outside the gene matches. Germline lookup yields CDR1 MNHEY and CDR2 SVGAGI. This CDR3 contains 14 residues. The chain's CDR3 is CASRGTGSTDTQYF. CDR3 coding DNA: TGTGCCAGCAGGGGGACAGGTAGCACAGATACGCAGTATTTT.

This chain links TRBV4-3 with TRBJ2-3; 9 bases align to TRBD2. Germline CDR1 LGHNA, CDR2 YSLEER. V lost 5 bases, J lost 5 bases, and 14 bases stayed unmatched. The CDR3 has 17 residues. The CDR3 coding sequence is TGCGCCAGCAGCTACCAAGCGGGGCGCGGGGGGGGAGATACGCAGTATTTT. Amino acids: CASSYQAGRGGGDTQYF.

The rearrangement links TRBV18 to TRBJ2-7, with TRBD1 matching 12 bases. V was clipped by 3 bases and J by 5 bases; unmatched bases: 5. In germline, CDR1 is KGHSH, CDR2 LQKENI. CDR3 length: 15 amino acids. CDR3 protein: CASSPGTGGRDEQYF. The CDR3 DNA sequence: TGTGCCAGCTCACCCGGGACAGGGGGCAGGGACGAGCAGTACTTC.

The chain is built from TRBV18 and TRBJ1-2; D is unresolved. V lost 6 bases and J 0 bases, leaving 14 bases between the germline ends. The CDR3 consists of 15 residues. Looked up from germline, CDR1 is KGHSH and CDR2 is LQKENI. The CDR3 bases are TGTGCCAGCTCTCCTCTGGTAGGAGCTAACTATGGCTACACCTTC. Translating gives CASSPLVGANYGYTF. The full variable domain, with the rest looked up from reference TRBV18 and TRBJ1-2, is NAGVMQNPRHLVRRRGQEARLRCSPMKGHSHVYWYRQLPEEGLKFMVYLQKENIIDESGMPKERFSAEFPKEGPSILRIQQVVRGDSAAYFCASSPLVGANYGYTFGSGTRLTVV.

This chain links TRBV23-1 with TRBJ2-7, with D uncertain. TRBV23-1 is an open reading frame whose function is uncertain. Trimming removed 4 bases from V and 2 bases from J, with 12 bases in between. This CDR3 region has 14 residues. The CDR3 sequence is CASSRYDEPYEQYF. CDR3 nucleotide sequence: TGCGCCAGCAGTCGATACGACGAGCCCTACGAGCAGTACTTC.

This chain joins TRBV7-2 and TRBJ2-7; unclear D gene. V lost 5 bases, J lost 5 bases, and 7 bases lay in between. CDR1 SGHTA and CDR2 FQGNSA come from the germline V gene. The CDR3 covers 11 residues. The CDR3 region has the DNA TGTGCCAGCAGCGTCCATAACGAGCAGTACTTC. As protein: CASSVHNEQYF.

V is TRBV9 and J is TRBJ2-1, with D possibly matching TRBD2 (7 bases). The V gene's germline CDR1 is SGDLS and CDR2 YYNGEE. The CDR3 extends over 15 amino acids. The V end was cut by 0 bases, the J end by 2 bases, with 9 bases between. This CDR3 reads CASSVGGGPYNEQFF. The DNA for the CDR3 is TGTGCCAGCAGCGTAGGCGGGGGCCCCTACAATGAGCAGTTCTTC.

The rearrangement joins TRBV28 to TRBJ1-2, with D possibly TRBD1 on 5 matching bases. Germline values: CDR1 MDHEN, CDR2 SYDVKM. This CDR3 comprises 11 residues. V was cut by 7 bases and J by 3 bases, with 6 bases left in between. The chain's CDR3 is CASMGDYGYTF. In DNA form, the CDR3 reads TGTGCCAGCATGGGGGACTATGGCTACACCTTC.

The V gene is TRBV3-1 (or the pseudogene TRBV3-2), the J gene TRBJ1-1; TRBD1 agrees at 10 bases. The CDR3 has 14 residues. Germline assignment: CDR1 LGHDT and CDR2 YNNKEL (reference sequence). Unmatched junction bases numbered 5, after V lost 6 bases and J lost 4 bases. DNA of the CDR3: TGTGCCAGCAGGACAGGGGGCTGGGCCACTGAAGCTTTCTTT. Translation: CASRTGGWATEAFF.

The V gene is TRBV13, the J gene TRBJ1-5, with unresolved D. Between the trimmed V and J ends, which lost 4 bases and 7 bases, there was a span of 8 bases. The CDR3 has 12 amino acids. The germline V gene has CDR1 PRHDT and CDR2 FYEKMQ (reference sequence). The CDR3: CASSSLGQPQHF. The CDR3 DNA is TGTGCCAGCAGCTCCTTGGGGCAGCCCCAGCATTTT.

The chain employs TRBV4-1 and TRBJ1-3; D is perhaps TRBD1 (5 bases). Trimming pared 1 base from V and 4 bases from J, leaving 17 bases between. The CDR3 totals 17 residues. Germline V lookup: CDR1 MGHRA, CDR2 YSYEKL. For the CDR3, the DNA is TGCGCCAGCAGCCAAGTGGGTTCAGGGAACCTCGGAAACACCATATATTTT. Amino acid sequence: CASSQVGSGNLGNTIYF.

J is TRBJ1-2 and V is TRBV30; 7 positions match TRBD1. Germline-derived CDR1 and CDR2 are GTSNPN and SVGIG (reference sequence). The CDR3 is 16 amino acids. The V gene end was trimmed by 6 bases and the J gene end by 4 bases; junction bases not matched to a gene: 17. CDR3 residues: CACLGPDRETVYGYTF. CDR3 coding DNA: TGTGCCTGTCTGGGCCCAGACAGGGAAACTGTCTATGGCTACACCTTC.